The entry below gives a single T cell receptor (beta chain) sequence along with its context. Its antigen is unidentified. The sample belongs to a study of T cell responses to AZD1222 COVID-19 vaccine. General study results and limits: There were repertoire samples only from the period after the peak T cell response.

Looked up from germline, CDR1 is MDHEN and CDR2 is SYDVKM. Trimming removed 1 base from V and 0 bases from J, with 15 bases in between. The length of the CDR3 is 17 residues. The assay was immunoSEQ multiplex PCR, and TCRdb's table has in-frame clones only and misses some. This sample has 250,000 to 300,000 clones; 90% to 95% occur once, and the top ten carry roughly 0.6%. This TCR was recovered from an adult who received the AZD1222 COVID-19 vaccine. The chain is built from TRBV28 and TRBJ1-1; D is unclear. The sample here was peripheral blood, taken 28 days after the second AZD1222 dose. The CDR3 DNA sequence: TGTGCCAGCAGTTTATATCGCCTTGGACGGATGAACACTGAAGCTTTCTTT. Encoded protein: CASSLYRLGRMNTEAFF.